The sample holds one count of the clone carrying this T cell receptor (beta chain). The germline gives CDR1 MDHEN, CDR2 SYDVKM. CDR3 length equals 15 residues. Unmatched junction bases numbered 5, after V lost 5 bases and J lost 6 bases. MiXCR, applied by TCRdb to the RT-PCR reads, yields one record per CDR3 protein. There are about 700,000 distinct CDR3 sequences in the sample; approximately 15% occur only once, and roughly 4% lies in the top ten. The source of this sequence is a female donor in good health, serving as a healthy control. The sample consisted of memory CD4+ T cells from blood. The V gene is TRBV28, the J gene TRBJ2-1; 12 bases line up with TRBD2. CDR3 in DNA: TGTGCCAGCAGTGGTGGGACTAGCGGGCCCAATGAGCAGTTCTTC. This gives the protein CASSGGTSGPNEQFF.